These T cell receptor beta chains were read from a single sample in a study of cytomegalovirus exposure and HLA in healthy donors. Method: immunoSEQ multiplex PCR; TCRdb's copy keeps in-frame clones and lacks some. The data show about 140,000 clones, 70% to 80% seen once. Sequenced sample: PBMCs. The receptors stem from a female donor in good health and CMV-seronegative. Both conserved end residues are part of each CDR3. Fields, in order: J gene, V gene, clone size, D gene, CDR3 DNA, CDR3 protein. D genes are given only for firm matches. Clone size is stated in some rows and not others, as once, few, many or a class when expanded.

>TRBJ2-1|TRBV19|-|TRBD1
TGTGCCAGTAGAGACAGGGGCAATGAGCAGTTCTTC
CASRDRGNEQFF
>TRBJ1-1|TRBV5-1|-|-
TGCGCCAGCAGCAGCGGGGCTGAAGCTTTCTTT
CASSSGAEAFF
>TRBJ2-1|TRBV7-8|-|TRBD2
TGTGCCAGCAGCTTAGCCGCGGGAGGGGGTCAGAATGAGCAGTTCTTC
CASSLAAGGGQNEQFF
>TRBJ2-5|TRBV7-9|-|TRBD2
TGTGCCAGCAGCTCAGGGACTAGCGGCGCTAGACAAGAGACCCAGTACTTC
CASSSGTSGARQETQYF
>TRBJ1-1|TRBV2|few|-
TGTGCCAGCAACCAGGACAGTCCCAACACTGAAGCTTTCTTT
CASNQDSPNTEAFF
>TRBJ1-5|TRBV2|-|-
TGTGCCAGCAGGACCCCTAGTAATAGCAATCAGCCCCAGCATTTT
CASRTPSNSNQPQHF
>TRBJ1-2|TRBV7-9|-|-
TGTGCCAGCAGCCAAGTTAACCGCGCTAACTATGGCTACACCTTC
CASSQVNRANYGYTF
>TRBJ1-5|TRBV6-1|few|-
TGTGCCAGCAGTGGGACAGTCAATCAGCCCCAGCATTTT
CASSGTVNQPQHF
>TRBJ1-4|TRBV30|-|-
TGTGCCTGGAACCTCTTTCGGACAGCAACTAATGAAAAACTGTTTTTT
CAWNLFRTATNEKLFF
>TRBJ1-1|TRBV6-1|-|TRBD1
TGTGCCAGCAGTGGGACAGGGGTCACTGAAGCTTTCTTT
CASSGTGVTEAFF
>TRBJ1-2|TRBV10-3|-|TRBD1
TGTGCCATCAGTGCTACAGGGGGCAACTATGGCTACACCTTC
CAISATGGNYGYTF